This T cell receptor beta chain is drawn from a study of T cell responses to AZD1222 COVID-19 vaccine. Comment on this clone: Its antigen is unknown.

The study's findings and limits: The study found vaccine-associated CD4 TCRs spanning spike, dominant at 160-218 and 743-854. Regions left unmutated in variants are reportedly the target of nearly half of spike-specific TCRs. Repertoires in all cases were sampled only once the peak T cell response had passed.

This CDR3 has 14 amino acids. The V end lost 3 bases, the J end lost 6 bases, and 14 bases lay between the germline ends. CDR1 and CDR2 (germline): GTSNPN, SVGIG (reference sequence). Using immunoSEQ multiplex PCR, the repertoire was profiled, and TCRdb retains in-frame clones only, with some absent. The sample contains around 150,000 clones, 90% of which appear only once. This rearrangement joins TRBV30 to TRBJ1-4; D remains unclear. The sequencing used peripheral blood, collected on day 0 of AZD1222 vaccination. This clonotype was obtained from an adult in good health. CDR3 amino acids: CAWSAVSVDEKLFF. The CDR3 region has the DNA TGTGCCTGGAGCGCCGTTTCGGTTGATGAAAAACTGTTTTTT.